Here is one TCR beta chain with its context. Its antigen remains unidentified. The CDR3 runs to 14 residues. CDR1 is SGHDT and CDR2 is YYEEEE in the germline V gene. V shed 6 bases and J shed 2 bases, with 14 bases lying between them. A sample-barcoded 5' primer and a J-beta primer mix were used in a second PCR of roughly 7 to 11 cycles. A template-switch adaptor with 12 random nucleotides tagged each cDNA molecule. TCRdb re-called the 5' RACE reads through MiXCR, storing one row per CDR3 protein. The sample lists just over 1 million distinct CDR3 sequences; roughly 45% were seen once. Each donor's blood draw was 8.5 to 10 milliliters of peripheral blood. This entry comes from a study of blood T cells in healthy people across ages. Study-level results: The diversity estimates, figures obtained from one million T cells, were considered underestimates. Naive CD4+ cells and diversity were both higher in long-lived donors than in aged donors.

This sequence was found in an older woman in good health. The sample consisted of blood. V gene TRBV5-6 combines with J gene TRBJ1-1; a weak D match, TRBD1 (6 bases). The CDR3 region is CASIRYRANTEAFF. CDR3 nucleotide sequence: TGTGCCAGCATCAGGTACAGGGCTAACACTGAAGCTTTCTTT.